The 7 T cell receptor beta chains below all came from one sample that was sequenced in a study of shared clonotypes between healthy human individuals. Naive-designated CD8 cells lacked CD45RO, were positively enriched for CCR7, and omitted terminally differentiated effector memory CD45RA+ cells. The data were produced by immunoSEQ multiplex PCR, yet TCRdb's version contains in-frame clones alone and is incomplete. The sample carries fewer than 1 million clones, roughly 96% recorded once. The specimen sequenced was naive CD8+ T cells sorted from blood. These receptors all stem from a young man in good health.

V and J are TRBV19 and TRBJ2-7; 9 positions match TRBD1. This CDR3 contains 14 residues. After removal of 3 bases from V and 6 bases from J, the junction contained 6 bases not matched to a gene. Germline V CDR1 and CDR2: LNHDA, SQIVND (reference sequence). CDR3 DNA sequence: TGTGCCAGTAGTATTGGACAGGGGTTAAGCGAGCAGTACTTC. It yields the protein CASSIGQGLSEQYF.

The rearrangement joins TRBV6-1 to TRBJ1-5, with D tentatively TRBD1 (6 bases). Trimming removed 1 base from V and 6 bases from J, with 16 bases in between. The CDR3 extends over 16 amino acids. Germline-derived CDR1 and CDR2 are MNHNS and SASEGT. CDR3 in DNA: TGTGCCAGCAGTGAAGACTGGGACAACACGGGTCAGCCCCAGCATTTT. Its translation: CASSEDWDNTGQPQHF.

The V and J genes are TRBV27 and TRBJ2-1; D gene ambiguous. Germline lookup yields CDR1 MNHEY and CDR2 SMNVEV (reference sequence). The CDR3 has 16 amino acids. The V end lost 5 bases, the J end lost 0 bases, and 14 bases lay between the germline ends. CDR3 sequence reads: CASSILHSLSYNEQFF. The CDR3 DNA reads TGTGCCAGCAGTATCCTACATTCCCTCTCCTACAATGAGCAGTTCTTC.

V and J are TRBV7-6 and TRBJ2-7; D unclear. This CDR3 comprises 13 residues. The germline V and J ends were trimmed by 1 base and 3 bases, with 7 bases remaining between them. Germline V gives CDR1 SGHVS, CDR2 FNYEAQ. The CDR3 nucleotides read TGTGCCAGCAGCTTAGAACTCAGCTACGAGCAGTACTTC. Translating it yields CASSLELSYEQYF.

About this clone: At the DNA level, this CDR3 is encoded by other sequences in the same sample as well. The chain carries TRBV7-9 and TRBJ2-1, with D perhaps TRBD1 (6 bases). Germline loops: CDR1 SEHNR, CDR2 FQNEAQ (reference sequence). V shed 6 bases and J shed 0 bases, with 9 bases lying between them. The CDR3 consists of 14 residues. The CDR3 reads CASRAGVSYNEQFF. The CDR3 DNA reads as TGTGCCAGCAGGGCAGGGGTCTCCTACAATGAGCAGTTCTTC.

This chain joins TRBV7-9 and TRBJ1-2, with D hard to call. Germline CDR1 is SEHNR and CDR2 is FQNEAQ (reference sequence). Trimming left V 5 bases short and J 4 bases short, with 14 bases between. This CDR3 is built from 14 residues. This CDR3 reads CASSPPRSFYGYTF. The CDR3 DNA is TGTGCCAGCAGCCCCCCTAGGAGCTTCTATGGCTACACCTTC.

This chain joins TRBV28 and TRBJ2-5; D uncertain. V was shortened by 6 bases and J by 2 bases, with 13 bases between the two germline ends. This CDR3 contains 14 residues. CDR1 MDHEN and CDR2 SYDVKM come from the germline V gene. As DNA, the CDR3 is TGTGCCAGCAGCTCTGCCTACGGTCAAGAGACCCAGTACTTC. Translated, it gives CASSSAYGQETQYF.